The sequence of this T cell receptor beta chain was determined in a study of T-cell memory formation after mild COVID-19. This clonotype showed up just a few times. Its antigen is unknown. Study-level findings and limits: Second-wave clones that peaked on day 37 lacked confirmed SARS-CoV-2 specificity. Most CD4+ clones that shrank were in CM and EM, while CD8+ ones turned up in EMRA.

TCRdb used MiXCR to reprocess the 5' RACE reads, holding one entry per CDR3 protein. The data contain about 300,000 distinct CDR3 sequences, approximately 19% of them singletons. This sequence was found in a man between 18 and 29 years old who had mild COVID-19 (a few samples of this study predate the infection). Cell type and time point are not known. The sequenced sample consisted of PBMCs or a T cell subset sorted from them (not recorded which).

The CDR3 protein is CASSRALTATGYTF. CDR3 nucleotides: TGCGCCAGCAGCCGCGCCCTGACAGCGACTGGCTACACCTTC. The V call is TRBV4-3, the J call TRBJ1-2; maybe TRBD1 (5 bases). Trimming cost V 4 bases and J 7 bases, with 16 bases left between them. Germline values: CDR1 LGHNA, CDR2 YSLEER. The CDR3 loop spans 14 amino acids.